The clone carrying this T cell receptor beta chain turned up a few times. Its antigen is still unknown. The data originate from a study of T-cell memory formation after mild COVID-19. Overall study results and limits: Researchers found some responding clones in pre-infection memory, a sign that cross-reactive memory joined. Still unconfirmed is whether the second-wave clones peaking on day 37 recognized SARS-CoV-2.

It was 5'RACE with constant-segment primers that produced the TCR alpha and TCR beta cDNA libraries, which carried sample barcodes and UMIs. MiXCR, run by TCRdb on the 5' RACE reads, gives a single entry per CDR3 protein. Here the sample spans about 49,000 distinct CDR3 sequences, 25% to 35% being singletons. With V trimmed by 9 bases and J by 7 bases, 4 bases remained unmatched. Germline V gives CDR1 KGHDR, CDR2 SFDVKD. The CDR3 totals 13 residues. This chain connects TRBV24-1 to TRBJ2-1, with 11 bases lining up with TRBD1. The sample consisted of PBMCs or a T cell subset sorted from them (not recorded which). The TCR was taken from a man younger than 35 who had mild COVID-19 (a few samples of this study predate the infection). Cell type and time point are not known. The CDR3 nucleotides read TGTGCCACCGGGGGACAGGGGGAGAATGAGCAGTTCTTC. Its protein is CATGGQGENEQFF.